The rows below give T cell receptor beta chains drawn from one sample of a study of spatial heterogeneity in lung cancer. Using its own MiXCR run on the 5' RACE reads, TCRdb lists one record per CDR3 protein. The sample has 25,000 or so distinct CDR3 sequences, 5.4% seen once. The material was PBMCs, obtained at follow-up. The receptor set was obtained from a female donor with early-stage non-small cell lung cancer. The CDR3 runs from the conserved cysteine through the conserved F or W. The D gene is left open where the match is weak. Expanded clones are given a class, and other clones once, few, many or no size at all.

>.|.|TRBJ2-1|TRBV20-1
CSARMRDEQFF
TGCAGTGCTAGAATGAGAGATGAGCAGTTCTTC
>many|.|TRBJ1-3|TRBV28
CASSPNRAGNTIYF
TGTGCCAGCAGCCCTAACAGGGCCGGAAACACCATATATTTT
>few|TRBD2|TRBJ2-3|TRBV30
CAWSDREALVYF
TGTGCCTGGAGTGACCGGGAGGCCCTTGTGTATTTT
>few|TRBD2|TRBJ2-1|TRBV7-8
CASSFLREVYNEQFF
TGTGCCAGCAGCTTTCTGCGGGAGGTCTACAATGAGCAGTTCTTC
>many|TRBD2|TRBJ2-4|TRBV7-2
CASSYEGLVKNIQYF
TGTGCCAGCAGCTATGAGGGACTAGTTAAAAACATTCAGTACTTC
>many|.|TRBJ2-7|TRBV28
CASSSPKGEQYF
TGTGCCAGCAGTTCCCCTAAGGGGGAGCAGTACTTC
>many|.|TRBJ2-7|TRBV20-1
CSARDRSAGIQYF
TGCAGTGCTAGAGATAGGAGCGCAGGAATACAGTACTTC
>many|TRBD2|TRBJ2-2|TRBV29-1
CSVRGTSGRTGELFF
TGCAGCGTTCGAGGGACTAGCGGGAGGACCGGGGAGCTGTTTTTT
>many|TRBD1|TRBJ2-5|TRBV7-2
CASSATGGQETQYF
TGTGCCAGCAGCGCGACAGGGGGACAAGAGACCCAGTACTTC
>many|TRBD2|TRBJ2-1|TRBV7-2
CASSYSGASYNEQFF
TGTGCCAGCAGCTATAGCGGGGCCTCCTACAATGAGCAGTTCTTC
>many|.|TRBJ1-1|TRBV15
CATSIYGMNTEAFF
TGTGCCACCAGCATATATGGGATGAACACTGAAGCTTTCTTT
>many|TRBD2|TRBJ2-1|TRBV6-2/TRBV6-3
CASGTSGRKNEQFF
TGTGCCAGCGGTACTAGCGGGAGAAAGAATGAGCAGTTCTTC
>many|.|TRBJ1-2|TRBV20-1
CSAESRDHNYGYTF
TGCAGTGCTGAGTCCAGGGACCATAACTATGGCTACACCTTC
>many|.|TRBJ2-7|TRBV7-8
CASSLRRAGSYEQYF
TGTGCCAGCAGCTTACGTCGGGCAGGATCCTACGAGCAGTACTTC
>many|TRBD2|TRBJ2-5|TRBV5-6
CASSWTGGHQETQYF
TGTGCCAGCAGCTGGACGGGGGGACACCAAGAGACCCAGTACTTC
>.|TRBD2|TRBJ2-1|TRBV4-2
CASSQVTGGYNEQFF
TGTGCCAGCAGCCAAGTAACGGGAGGTTACAATGAGCAGTTCTTC
>many|TRBD2|TRBJ2-1|TRBV2
CASSSTSGRNNEQFF
TGTGCCAGCAGTTCGACTAGCGGGAGAAACAATGAGCAGTTCTTC
>many|TRBD2|TRBJ2-3|TRBV28
CASSGLADSTDTQYF
TGTGCCAGCAGTGGGCTAGCGGATAGCACAGATACGCAGTATTTT
>many|.|TRBJ2-7|TRBV7-3
CASSPDGDSDEQYF
TGTGCCAGCAGCCCGGACGGGGATTCGGACGAGCAGTACTTC
>many|.|TRBJ2-2|TRBV5-1
CASSLEQGIGELFF
TGCGCCAGCAGCTTGGAGCAGGGGATAGGGGAGCTGTTTTTT
>many|TRBD2|TRBJ2-3|TRBV20-1
CSAIRLAGGTTDTQYF
TGCAGTGCCATTAGACTAGCGGGGGGGACCACAGATACGCAGTATTTT
>many|.|TRBJ2-3|TRBV20-1
CSAAAHGNTQYF
TGCAGTGCTGCAGCACATGGGAATACGCAGTATTTT
>few|.|TRBJ2-1|TRBV3-1
CASSQDLWFEQFF
TGTGCCAGCAGCCAAGATCTATGGTTTGAGCAGTTCTTC
>many|.|TRBJ2-1|TRBV4-3
CASSPQTRINEQFF
TGCGCCAGCAGCCCCCAGACTAGGATCAATGAGCAGTTCTTC
>many|.|TRBJ2-2|TRBV28
CASSRETGELFF
TGTGCCAGCAGCCGGGAAACCGGGGAGCTGTTTTTT
>many|.|TRBJ2-2|TRBV19
CASSPGPGASNTGELFF
TGTGCCAGTAGTCCAGGCCCAGGAGCTTCGAACACCGGGGAGCTGTTTTTT
>many|TRBD2|TRBJ2-1|TRBV20-1
CSATTSASSYNEQFF
TGCAGTGCTACTACTAGCGCGAGCTCCTACAATGAGCAGTTCTTC
>many|.|TRBJ2-3|TRBV4-3
CASSQEGGKTDTQYF
TGCGCCAGCAGCCAAGAGGGGGGCAAGACAGATACGCAGTATTTT
>many|TRBD2|TRBJ2-3|TRBV20-1
CSANVGGLDTQYF
TGCAGTGCTAATGTGGGAGGGTTAGATACGCAGTATTTT
>many|TRBD1|TRBJ1-4|TRBV29-1
CSVGEGQGNEKLFF
TGCAGCGTTGGAGAGGGACAGGGAAATGAAAAACTGTTTTTT
>many|TRBD1|TRBJ1-2|TRBV2
CASRQTGAPGYGYTF
TGTGCCAGCAGACAGACAGGGGCGCCGGGGTATGGCTACACCTTC